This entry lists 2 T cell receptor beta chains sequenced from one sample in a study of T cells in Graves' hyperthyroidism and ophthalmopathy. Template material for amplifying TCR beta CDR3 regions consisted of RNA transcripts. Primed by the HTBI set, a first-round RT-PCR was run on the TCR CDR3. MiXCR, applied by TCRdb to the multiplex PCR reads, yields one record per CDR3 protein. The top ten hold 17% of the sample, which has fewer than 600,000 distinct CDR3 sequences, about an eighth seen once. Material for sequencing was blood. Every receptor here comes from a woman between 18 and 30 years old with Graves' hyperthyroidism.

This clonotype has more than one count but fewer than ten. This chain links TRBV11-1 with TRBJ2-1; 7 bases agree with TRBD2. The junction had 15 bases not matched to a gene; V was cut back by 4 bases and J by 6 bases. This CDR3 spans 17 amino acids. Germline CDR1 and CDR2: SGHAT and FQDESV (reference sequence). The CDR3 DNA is TGTGCCAGCAGCTGGGGTATGTTCGGGACTACCCTCAATGAGCAGTTCTTC. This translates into CASSWGMFGTTLNEQFF.

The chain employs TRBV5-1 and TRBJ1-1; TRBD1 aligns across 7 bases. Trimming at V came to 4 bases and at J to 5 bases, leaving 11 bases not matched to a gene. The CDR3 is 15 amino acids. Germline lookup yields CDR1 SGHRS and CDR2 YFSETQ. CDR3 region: CASSETRGGKTEAFF. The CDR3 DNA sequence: TGCGCCAGCAGCGAAACCAGGGGGGGGAAAACTGAAGCTTTCTTT.